This T cell receptor beta chain originates from a study of PD-L1 blockade in urothelial cancer. Across the whole study: Twenty-five of 29 patients were males with bladder-origin urothelial cancer. Timepoints chosen for blood analysis were 3 weeks (second dose) and 6 weeks after treatment start. T cells numbered a median of about 150,000 in the blood samples. The study, taken as a whole, reports: When measured at 3 weeks, tumor-associated blood clones expanded more in durable-benefit patients.

Time point noted: peripheral blood 6 weeks after treatment start. Sequenced by immunoSEQ multiplex PCR; TCRdb stores in-frame clones only, minus some. The sample has around 110,000 clones; more than 85% are singletons. Note on this clone: What it binds is not known.

CDR3 size: 13 residues. Trimming shortened V by 5 bases and J by 4 bases, and 11 bases separated the two germline ends. The germline gives CDR1 MNHEY, CDR2 SVGAGI. This receptor was taken from a man aged 55 to 69 with urothelial cancer. The chain recombines TRBV6-5 with TRBJ1-2; D ambiguous. Sample: PBMCs, taken around atezolizumab (anti-PD-L1) treatment. The CDR3 nucleotides are TGTGCCAGCAGTGCCCCGGAGGGCTATGGCTACACCTTC. Translation gives CASSAPEGYGYTF.